This T cell receptor (beta chain) appears in the sequencing data of a study of CD8+CD57+ T cells in acquired aplastic anemia. Turning to the study itself: On average, sorted CD4+ and CD8+ cells gave around 3.3 ug of DNA. Points from the study as a whole: Between the patient and control groups, CD8+ Simpson's diversity did not differ significantly. Patients and controls were found to share twenty-nine CD8+ CDR3 sequences.

Sequencing was done on patients that had shown CD8+CD57+ cell expansion by flow cytometry. Acquired aplastic anemia of severe grade affected all patients. Germline V gives CDR1 SEHNR, CDR2 FQNEAQ (reference sequence). V was pared by 6 bases and J by 0 bases, with 8 bases between. This CDR3 is 14 amino acids long. The use of genomic DNA as template underpinned the TCR beta VDJ and CDR3 profiling. MiXCR was run by TCRdb on the reads, yielding one entry per CDR3 protein. The table lists about 160,000 distinct CDR3 sequences, 71% of them singletons. A note on this clonotype: Its antigen remains unidentified.

This sequence was found in a human donor with aplastic anemia. This chain uses TRBV7-9 with TRBJ2-2; D not resolved. The sequencing sample was made of sorted CD4+, CD8+, or CD8+CD57+ T cells (not recorded which) from PBMCs. The CDR3 DNA follows: TGTGCCAGCAGTGGGAATTCGAACACCGGGGAGCTGTTTTTT. Protein product: CASSGNSNTGELFF.